This T cell receptor beta chain is from a study of blood T cells in healthy people across ages. Whole-study results and caveats: Without sorted subsets, naive and antigen-experienced compartments could not be conclusively compared.

As regards this clonotype: The antigen remains unidentified.

A second PCR, run for about 7 to 12 cycles, used a sample-barcoded 5' primer plus a J-beta primer mix. MiXCR was run by TCRdb on the 5' RACE reads, yielding one entry per CDR3 protein. The sample gives 1.4 million or so distinct CDR3 sequences, 42% of which show up once; over 3.5% is in the top ten. V lost 0 bases to trimming and J lost 5 bases, with 12 bases between them. Germline assignment: CDR1 DFQATT and CDR2 SNEGSKA (reference sequence). CDR3 length: 14 residues. The clonotype was recovered from a woman between 18 and 30 years old in good health. J is TRBJ2-3 and V is TRBV20-1; D is undetermined. Sequences were obtained from blood. CDR3 nucleotide sequence: TGCAGTGCTAGAGATCCGGCTCTAGGAGATACGCAGTATTTT. Encoded protein: CSARDPALGDTQYF.